The present entry profiles one T cell receptor (beta chain) with its context. Per the authors' pipeline: How many nucleated cells were present was estimated from reference gene primer amplification. Only in-frame clones appear in the TCRdb table, and some are missing; sequencing was by immunoSEQ multiplex PCR. V, J and clone size are those of that table, while D and trimming were read from the DNA. The repertoire holds hundreds of thousands of clones, roughly 80% seen once, with 5% in the top ten. This sample is drawn from a study of blood T cell repertoires in COVID-19. Study details: Sources were T cells, B-cell-depleted T cells, or PBMCs; the material itself was cDNA or gDNA.

Germline CDR1 reads MNHNS; CDR2 reads SASEGT. V lost 1 base and J lost 6, with 13 bases in between. This CDR3 spans 15 amino acids. Sequences were obtained from PBMCs or T cells enriched from blood (not recorded which). V gene TRBV6-1 combines with J gene TRBJ1-5, with D possibly being TRBD1 (6 bases). This clonotype was sampled from a man between 40 and 49 years old who had been exposed to COVID-19. The CDR3 DNA sequence: TGTGCCAGCAGTGAAGTAGGGGGGGCCAGTCAGCCCCAGCATTTT. This encodes CASSEVGGASQPQHF.